This T cell receptor (beta chain) was captured by sequencing in a study of blood T cell repertoires in COVID-19. As for the study in general: Specimens from acute and convalescent COVID-19 originated in the United States, Italy and Spain. T cells, B-cell-depleted T cells, or PBMCs provided the cDNA or gDNA that served as material.

The CDR3 sequence is 14 residues long. The J segment lost 7 bases and the V segment lost 4 bases, leaving 6 bases of the junction unmatched. Germline CDR1 reads SEHNR; CDR2 reads FQNEAQ (reference sequence). Original handling: Cell counts per sample came from amplifying reference gene primers. Data came from immunoSEQ multiplex PCR; TCRdb stores just in-frame clones and leaves some out. The V and J calls and clone size were taken over from that table, and D and trimming were inferred from the DNA. The table shows under 350,000 clones, with roughly 85% occurring only once. Sequenced sample: peripheral blood. This clonotype was sampled from a human donor in a cohort sampled during active COVID-19. The rearrangement links TRBV7-9 to TRBJ1-4; 7 bases map to TRBD1. CDR3 protein: CASSYDRVGEKLFF. CDR3 in DNA: TGTGCCAGCAGCTACGACAGGGTGGGTGAAAAACTGTTTTTT.